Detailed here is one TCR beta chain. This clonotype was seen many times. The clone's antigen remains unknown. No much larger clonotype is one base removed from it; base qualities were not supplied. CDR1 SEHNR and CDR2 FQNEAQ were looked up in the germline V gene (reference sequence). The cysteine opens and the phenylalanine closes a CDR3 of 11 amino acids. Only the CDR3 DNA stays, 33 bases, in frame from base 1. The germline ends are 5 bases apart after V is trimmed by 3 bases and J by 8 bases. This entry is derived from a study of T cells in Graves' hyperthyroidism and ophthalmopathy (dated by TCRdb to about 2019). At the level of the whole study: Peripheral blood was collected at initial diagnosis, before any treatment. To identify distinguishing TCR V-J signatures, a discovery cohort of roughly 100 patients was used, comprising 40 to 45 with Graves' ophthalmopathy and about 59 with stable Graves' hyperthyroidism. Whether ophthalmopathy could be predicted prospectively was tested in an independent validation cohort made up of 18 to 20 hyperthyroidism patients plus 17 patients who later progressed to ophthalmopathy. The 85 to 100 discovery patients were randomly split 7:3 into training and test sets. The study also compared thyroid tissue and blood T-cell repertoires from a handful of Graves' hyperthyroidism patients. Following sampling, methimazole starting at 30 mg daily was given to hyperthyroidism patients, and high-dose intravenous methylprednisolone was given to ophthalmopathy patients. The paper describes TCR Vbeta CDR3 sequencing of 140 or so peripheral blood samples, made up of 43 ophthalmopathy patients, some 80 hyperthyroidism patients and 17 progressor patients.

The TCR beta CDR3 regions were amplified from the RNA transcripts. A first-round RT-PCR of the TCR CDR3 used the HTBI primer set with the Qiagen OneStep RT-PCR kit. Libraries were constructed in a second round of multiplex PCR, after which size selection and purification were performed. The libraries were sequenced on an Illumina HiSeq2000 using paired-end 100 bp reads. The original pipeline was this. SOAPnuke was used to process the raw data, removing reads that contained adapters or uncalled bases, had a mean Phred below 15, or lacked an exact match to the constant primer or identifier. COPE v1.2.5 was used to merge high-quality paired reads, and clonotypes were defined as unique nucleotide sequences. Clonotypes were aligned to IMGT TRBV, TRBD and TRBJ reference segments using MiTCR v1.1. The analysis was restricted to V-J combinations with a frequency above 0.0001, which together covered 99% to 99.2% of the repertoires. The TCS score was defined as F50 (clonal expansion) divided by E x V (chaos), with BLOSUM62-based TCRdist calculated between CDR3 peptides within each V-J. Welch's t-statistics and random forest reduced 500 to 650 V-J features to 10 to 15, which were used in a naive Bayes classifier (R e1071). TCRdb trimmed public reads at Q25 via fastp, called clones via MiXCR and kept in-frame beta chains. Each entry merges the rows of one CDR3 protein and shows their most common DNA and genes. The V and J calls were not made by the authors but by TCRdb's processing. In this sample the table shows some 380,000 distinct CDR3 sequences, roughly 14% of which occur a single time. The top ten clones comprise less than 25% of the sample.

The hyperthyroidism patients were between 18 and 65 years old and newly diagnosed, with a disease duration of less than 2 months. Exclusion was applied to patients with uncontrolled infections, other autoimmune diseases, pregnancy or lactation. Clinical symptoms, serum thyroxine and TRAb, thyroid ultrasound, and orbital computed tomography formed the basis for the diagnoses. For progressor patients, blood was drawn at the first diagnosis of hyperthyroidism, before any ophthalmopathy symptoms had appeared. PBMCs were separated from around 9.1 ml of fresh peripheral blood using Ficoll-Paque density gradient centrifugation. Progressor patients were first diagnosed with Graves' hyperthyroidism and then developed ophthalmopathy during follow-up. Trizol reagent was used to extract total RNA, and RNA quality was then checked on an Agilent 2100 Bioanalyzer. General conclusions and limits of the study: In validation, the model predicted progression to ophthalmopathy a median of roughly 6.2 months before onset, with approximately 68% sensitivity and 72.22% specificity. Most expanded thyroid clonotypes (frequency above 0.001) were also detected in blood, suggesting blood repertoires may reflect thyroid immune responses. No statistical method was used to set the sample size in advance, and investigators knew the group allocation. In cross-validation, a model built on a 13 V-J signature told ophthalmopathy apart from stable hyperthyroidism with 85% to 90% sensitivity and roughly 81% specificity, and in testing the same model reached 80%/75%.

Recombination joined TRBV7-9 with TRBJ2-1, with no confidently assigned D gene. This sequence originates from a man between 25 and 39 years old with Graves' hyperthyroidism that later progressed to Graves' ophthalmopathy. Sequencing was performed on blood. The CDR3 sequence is CASSLNHEQFF. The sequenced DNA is TGTGCCAGCAGCTTGAATCATGAGCAGTTCTTC.